Only a few counts were recorded for the clone carrying this T cell receptor beta chain. This sample is part of a study of CD8 T cells in ankylosing spondylitis. TCRdb processed the 5' RACE reads anew with MiXCR; each CDR3 protein has one entry. This table has approximately 250,000 distinct CDR3 sequences, roughly a third appearing once. V dropped 2 bases and J dropped 6 bases, with 5 bases sitting between them. The CDR3 contains 12 residues. The germline V gene encodes CDR1 MNHNY and CDR2 SVGAGI (reference sequence). The source of this sequence is a male donor with ankylosing spondylitis or in good health (not recorded which). The sequenced sample was blood, either unsorted or a sorted T cell fraction (not recorded which). This rearrangement joins TRBV6-6 to TRBJ2-1; D gene unclear. CDR3 sequence reads: CASSYPPNEQFF. The CDR3 DNA follows: TGTGCCAGCAGTTACCCTCCCAATGAGCAGTTCTTC.